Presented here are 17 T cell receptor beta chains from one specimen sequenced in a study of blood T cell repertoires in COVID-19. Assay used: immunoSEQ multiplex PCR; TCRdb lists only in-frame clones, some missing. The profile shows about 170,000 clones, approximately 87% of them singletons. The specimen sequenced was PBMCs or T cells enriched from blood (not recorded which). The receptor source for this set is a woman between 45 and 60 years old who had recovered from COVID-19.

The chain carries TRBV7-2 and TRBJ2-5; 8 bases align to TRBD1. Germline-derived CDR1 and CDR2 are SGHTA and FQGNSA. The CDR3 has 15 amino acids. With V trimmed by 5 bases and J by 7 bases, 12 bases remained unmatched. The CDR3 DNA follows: TGTGCCAGCAGCAAACAACAGGGGGTGCGTGGGACCCAGTACTTC. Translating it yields CASSKQQGVRGTQYF.

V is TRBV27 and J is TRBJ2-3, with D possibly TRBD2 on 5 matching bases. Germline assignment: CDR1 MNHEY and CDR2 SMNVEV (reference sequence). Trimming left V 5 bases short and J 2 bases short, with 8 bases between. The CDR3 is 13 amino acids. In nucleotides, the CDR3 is TGTGCCAGCAGTCGCGACTACACAGATACGCAGTATTTT. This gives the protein CASSRDYTDTQYF.

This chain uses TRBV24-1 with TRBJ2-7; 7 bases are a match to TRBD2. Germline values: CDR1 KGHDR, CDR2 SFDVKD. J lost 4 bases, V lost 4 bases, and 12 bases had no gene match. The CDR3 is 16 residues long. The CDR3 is CATSEFGGLRVYEQYV. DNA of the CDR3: TGTGCCACCAGTGAATTCGGGGGGTTGCGGGTATACGAGCAGTACGTC.

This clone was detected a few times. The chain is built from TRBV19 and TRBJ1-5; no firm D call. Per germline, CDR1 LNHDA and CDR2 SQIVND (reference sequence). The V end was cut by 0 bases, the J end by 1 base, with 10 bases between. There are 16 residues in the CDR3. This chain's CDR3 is CASSIDGQRSNQPQHF. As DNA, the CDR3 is TGTGCCAGTAGTATAGATGGGCAAAGGAGCAATCAGCCCCAGCATTTT.

The CDR3 is CASSPDRGGDTQYF. The DNA for the CDR3 is TGTGCCAGCAGCCCGGACCGAGGGGGAGATACGCAGTATTTT. This chain links TRBV7-7 with TRBJ2-3; the D gene is possibly TRBD1 (6 bases). CDR3 length: 14 amino acids. The V gene's germline CDR1 is SSHAT and CDR2 FNYEAQ (reference sequence). The V end was cut by 5 bases, the J end by 5 bases, with 14 bases between.

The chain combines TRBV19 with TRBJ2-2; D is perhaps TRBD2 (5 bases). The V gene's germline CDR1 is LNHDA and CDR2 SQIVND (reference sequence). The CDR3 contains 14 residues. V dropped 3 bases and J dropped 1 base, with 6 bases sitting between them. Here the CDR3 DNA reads TGTGCCAGTAGTATTCGGGGGAACACCGGGGAGCTGTTTTTT. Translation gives CASSIRGNTGELFF.

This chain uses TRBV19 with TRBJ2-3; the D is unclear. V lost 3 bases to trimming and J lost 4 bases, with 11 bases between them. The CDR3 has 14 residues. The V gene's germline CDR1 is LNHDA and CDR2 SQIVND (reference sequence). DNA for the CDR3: TGTGCCAGTAGTATGGCGGCTTGGTCAGATACGCAGTATTTT. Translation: CASSMAAWSDTQYF.

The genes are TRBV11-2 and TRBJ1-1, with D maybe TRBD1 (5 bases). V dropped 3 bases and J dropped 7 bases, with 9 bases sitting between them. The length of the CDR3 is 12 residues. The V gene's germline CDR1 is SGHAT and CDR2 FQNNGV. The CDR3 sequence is CASSFSDSEAFF. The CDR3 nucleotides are TGTGCCAGCAGCTTTTCCGACAGTGAAGCTTTCTTT.

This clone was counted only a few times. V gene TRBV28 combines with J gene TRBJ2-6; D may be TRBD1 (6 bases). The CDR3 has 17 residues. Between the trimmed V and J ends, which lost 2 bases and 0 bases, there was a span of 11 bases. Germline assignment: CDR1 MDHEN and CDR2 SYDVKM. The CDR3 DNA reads TGTGCCAGCAGTTTAGACAGGTGGGCCTCTGGGGCCAACGTCCTGACTTTC. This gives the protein CASSLDRWASGANVLTF. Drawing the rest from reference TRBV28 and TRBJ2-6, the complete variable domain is DVKVTQSSRYLVKRTGEKVFLECVQDMDHENMFWYRQDPGLGLRLIYFSYDVKMKEKGDIPEGYSVSREKKERFSLILESASTNQTSMYLCASSLDRWASGANVLTFGAGSRLTVL.

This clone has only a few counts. DNA for the CDR3: TGTGCCAGCAGGACTAGCGGGACGGGCGGGGAGCTGTTTTTT. It encodes CASRTSGTGGELFF. This chain connects TRBV13 to TRBJ2-2, with 11 bases matching TRBD2. This CDR3 contains 14 residues. V lost 6 bases, J lost 7 bases, and 4 bases stayed unmatched. The germline gives CDR1 PRHDT, CDR2 FYEKMQ (reference sequence).

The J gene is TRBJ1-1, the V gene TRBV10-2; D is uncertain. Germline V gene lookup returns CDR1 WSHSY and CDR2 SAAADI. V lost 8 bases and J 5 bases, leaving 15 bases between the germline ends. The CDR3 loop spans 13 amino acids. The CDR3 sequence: CASGIAWETEAFF. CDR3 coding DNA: TGCGCCAGCGGGATTGCTTGGGAGACTGAAGCTTTCTTT.

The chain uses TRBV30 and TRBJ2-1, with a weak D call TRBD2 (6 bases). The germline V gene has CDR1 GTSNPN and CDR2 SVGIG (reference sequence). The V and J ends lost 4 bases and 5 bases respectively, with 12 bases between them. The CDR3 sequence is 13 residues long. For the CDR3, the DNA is TGTGCCTGGACTAGCGACAAAAACAATGAGCAGTTCTTC. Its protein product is CAWTSDKNNEQFF.

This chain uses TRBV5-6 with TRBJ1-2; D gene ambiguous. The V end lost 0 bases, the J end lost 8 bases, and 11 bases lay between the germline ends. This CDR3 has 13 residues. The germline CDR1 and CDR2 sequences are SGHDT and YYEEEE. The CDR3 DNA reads TGTGCCAGCAGCTTGGTTGTGTACGCGGGCTACACCTTC. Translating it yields CASSLVVYAGYTF.

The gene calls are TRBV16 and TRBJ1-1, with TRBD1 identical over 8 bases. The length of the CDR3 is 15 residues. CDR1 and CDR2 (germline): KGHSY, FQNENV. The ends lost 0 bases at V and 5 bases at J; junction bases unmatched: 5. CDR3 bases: TGTGCCAGCAGCCAATCTCGGCAGGGGGCGACTGAAGCTTTCTTT. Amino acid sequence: CASSQSRQGATEAFF.

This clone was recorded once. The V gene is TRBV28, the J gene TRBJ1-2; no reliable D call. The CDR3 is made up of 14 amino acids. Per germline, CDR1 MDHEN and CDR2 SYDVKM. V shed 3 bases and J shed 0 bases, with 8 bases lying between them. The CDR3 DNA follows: TGTGCCAGCAGTTTCCCGGGAACTAACTATGGCTACACCTTC. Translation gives CASSFPGTNYGYTF.

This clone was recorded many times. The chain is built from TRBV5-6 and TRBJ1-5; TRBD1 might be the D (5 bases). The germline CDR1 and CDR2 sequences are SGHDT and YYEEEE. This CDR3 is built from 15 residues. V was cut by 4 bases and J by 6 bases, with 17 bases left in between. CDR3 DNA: TGTGCCAGCAGCACGAAGTGGGGGACTGTTCAGCCCCAGCATTTT. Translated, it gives CASSTKWGTVQPQHF. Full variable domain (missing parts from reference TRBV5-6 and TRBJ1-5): DAGVTQSPTHLIKTRGQQVTLRCSPKSGHDTVSWYQQALGQGPQFIFQYYEEEERQRGNFPDRFSGHQFPNYSSELNVNALLLGDSALYLCASSTKWGTVQPQHFGDGTRLSIL.

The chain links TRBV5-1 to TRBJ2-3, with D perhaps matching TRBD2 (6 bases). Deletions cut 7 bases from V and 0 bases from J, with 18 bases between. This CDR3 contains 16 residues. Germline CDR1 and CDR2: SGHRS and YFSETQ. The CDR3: CASRTRGPSSTDTQYF. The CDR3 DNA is TGCGCCAGCCGGACGCGGGGACCCTCTAGCACAGATACGCAGTATTTT.